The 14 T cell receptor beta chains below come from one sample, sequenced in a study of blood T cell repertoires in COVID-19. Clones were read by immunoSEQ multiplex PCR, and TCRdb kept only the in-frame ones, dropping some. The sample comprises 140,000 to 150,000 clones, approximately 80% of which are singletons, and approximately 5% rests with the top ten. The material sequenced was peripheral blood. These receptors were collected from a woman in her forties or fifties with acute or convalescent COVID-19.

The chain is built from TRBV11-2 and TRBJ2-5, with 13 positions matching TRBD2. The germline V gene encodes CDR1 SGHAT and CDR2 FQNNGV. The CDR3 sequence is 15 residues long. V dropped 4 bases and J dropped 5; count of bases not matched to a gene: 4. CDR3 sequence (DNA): TGTGCCAGCAGCTCCGGACTAGCGGGGGTTGAGACCCAGTACTTC. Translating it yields CASSSGLAGVETQYF. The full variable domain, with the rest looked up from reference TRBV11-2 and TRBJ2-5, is EAGVAQSPRYKIIEKRQSVAFWCNPISGHATLYWYQQILGQGPKLLIQFQNNGVVDDSQLPKDRFSAERLKGVDSTLKIQPAKLEDSAVYLCASSSGLAGVETQYFGPGTRLLVL.

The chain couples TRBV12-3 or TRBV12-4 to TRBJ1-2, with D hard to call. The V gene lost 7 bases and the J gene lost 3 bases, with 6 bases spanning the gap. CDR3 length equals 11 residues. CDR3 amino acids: CASTTHYGYTF. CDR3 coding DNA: TGTGCCAGCACCACACACTATGGCTACACCTTC.

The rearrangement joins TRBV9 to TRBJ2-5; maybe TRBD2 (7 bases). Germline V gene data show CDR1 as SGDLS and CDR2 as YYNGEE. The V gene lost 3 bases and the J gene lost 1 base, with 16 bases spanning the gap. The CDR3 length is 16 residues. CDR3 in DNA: TGTGCCAGCAGCGACCTGAGGGGGGGCCTCCAAGAGACCCAGTACTTC. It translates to CASSDLRGGLQETQYF.

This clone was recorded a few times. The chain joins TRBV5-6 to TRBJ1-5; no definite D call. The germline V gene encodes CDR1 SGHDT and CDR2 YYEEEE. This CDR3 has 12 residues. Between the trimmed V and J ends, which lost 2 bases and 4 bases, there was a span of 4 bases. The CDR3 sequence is CASSLINQPQHF. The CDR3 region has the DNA TGTGCCAGCAGCTTAATAAATCAGCCCCAGCATTTT.

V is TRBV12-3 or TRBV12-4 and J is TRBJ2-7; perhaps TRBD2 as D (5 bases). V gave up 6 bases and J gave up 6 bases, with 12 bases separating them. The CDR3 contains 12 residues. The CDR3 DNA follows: TGTGCCAGCAGGGCAAGGAGCGGCGAGCAGTACTTC. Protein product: CASRARSGEQYF.

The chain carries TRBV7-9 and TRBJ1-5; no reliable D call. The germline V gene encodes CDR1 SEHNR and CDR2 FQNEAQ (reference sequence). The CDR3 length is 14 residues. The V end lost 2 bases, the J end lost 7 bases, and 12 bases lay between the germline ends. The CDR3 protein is CASSLYDGNQPQHF. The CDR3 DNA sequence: TGTGCCAGCAGCTTATACGACGGGAACCAGCCCCAGCATTTT. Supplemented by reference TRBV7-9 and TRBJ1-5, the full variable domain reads DTGVSQNPRHKITKRGQNVTFRCDPISEHNRLYWYRQTLGQGPEFLTYFQNEAQLEKSRLLSDRFSAERPKGSFSTLEIQRTEQGDSAMYLCASSLYDGNQPQHFGDGTRLSIL.

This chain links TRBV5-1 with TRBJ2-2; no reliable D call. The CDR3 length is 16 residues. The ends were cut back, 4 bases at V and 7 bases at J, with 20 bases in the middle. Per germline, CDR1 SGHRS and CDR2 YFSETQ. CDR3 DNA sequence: TGCGCCAGCAGCCAACTTGGTGTGGGTGGCGGCGGGGAGCTGTTTTTT. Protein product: CASSQLGVGGGGELFF.

The DNA of the CDR3 is TGTGCCAGCTGGCGGGGGTTTGGGACCCAGTACTTC. Encoded protein: CASWRGFGTQYF. The V call is TRBV12-3 or TRBV12-4, the J call TRBJ2-5, with 7 bases lining up with TRBD2. V was clipped by 8 bases and J by 7 bases; unmatched bases: 7. CDR3 length: 12 residues.

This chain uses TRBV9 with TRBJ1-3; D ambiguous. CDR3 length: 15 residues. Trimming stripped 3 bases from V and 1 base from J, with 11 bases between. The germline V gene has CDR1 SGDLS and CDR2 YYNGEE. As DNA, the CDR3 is TGTGCCAGCAGCGCCAGATCTTTTTCTGGAAACACCATATATTTT. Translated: CASSARSFSGNTIYF. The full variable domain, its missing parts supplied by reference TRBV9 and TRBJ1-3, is DSGVTQTPKHLITATGQRVTLRCSPRSGDLSVYWYQQSLDQGLQFLIQYYNGEERAKGNILERFSAQQFPDLHSELNLSSLELGDSALYFCASSARSFSGNTIYFGEGSWLTVV.

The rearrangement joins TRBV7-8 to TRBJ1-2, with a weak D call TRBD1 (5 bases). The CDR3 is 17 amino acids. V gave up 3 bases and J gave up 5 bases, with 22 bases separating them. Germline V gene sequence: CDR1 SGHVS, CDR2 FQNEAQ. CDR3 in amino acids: CASSLNTDGAGRYGYTF. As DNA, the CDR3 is TGTGCCAGCAGCTTGAATACGGACGGGGCCGGGAGGTATGGCTACACCTTC.

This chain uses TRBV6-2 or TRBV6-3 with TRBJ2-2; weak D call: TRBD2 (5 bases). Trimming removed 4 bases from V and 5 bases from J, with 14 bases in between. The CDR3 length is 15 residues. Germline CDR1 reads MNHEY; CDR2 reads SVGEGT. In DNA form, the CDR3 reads TGTGCCAGCAGTTCAGACTGGAGGCAGACCGGGGAGCTGTTTTTT. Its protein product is CASSSDWRQTGELFF.

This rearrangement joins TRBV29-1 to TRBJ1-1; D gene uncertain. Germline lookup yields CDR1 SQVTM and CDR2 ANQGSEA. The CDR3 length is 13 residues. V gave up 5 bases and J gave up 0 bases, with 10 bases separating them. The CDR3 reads CSVLPVMNTEAFF. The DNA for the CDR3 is TGCAGCGTTTTACCGGTCATGAACACTGAAGCTTTCTTT.

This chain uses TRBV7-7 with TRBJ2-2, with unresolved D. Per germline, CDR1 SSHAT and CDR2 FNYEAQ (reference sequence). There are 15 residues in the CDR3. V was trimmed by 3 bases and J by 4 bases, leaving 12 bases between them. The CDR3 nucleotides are TGTGCCAGCAGCTTGGCCGGGTTGGGCACCGGGGAGCTGTTTTTT. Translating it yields CASSLAGLGTGELFF.

The CDR3 loop reads CASSLSGATEAFF. The CDR3 DNA reads TGTGCCAGCAGTTTAAGTGGGGCGACTGAAGCTTTCTTT. The V gene is TRBV12-3 or TRBV12-4, the J gene TRBJ1-1; D may be TRBD1 (5 bases). The CDR3 length is 13 residues. Trimming removed 2 bases at V and 5 bases at J, with 9 bases between.